This TCR beta chain was sequenced in a study of cytomegalovirus exposure and HLA in healthy donors. PCR amplification relied on 60 Vbeta primers (plus 13 Jbeta primers). The table came from immunoSEQ multiplex PCR; TCRdb's copy has only in-frame clones and leaves some out. The data contain roughly 180,000 clones, 80% to 90% of them singletons. The CDR3 consists of 15 residues. V was cut by 2 bases and J by 2 bases, with 13 bases left in between. CDR1 and CDR2 from the germline V gene are SGHNT and YYREEE (reference sequence). The clonotype was recovered from a girl aged 10-17 years in good health and CMV-seropositive. The chain has TRBV5-4 and TRBJ2-5; TRBD1 is a possible D gene (5 bases). Sequences were obtained from PBMCs. CDR3 sequence: CASSFGYRQQETQYF. The CDR3 DNA is TGTGCCAGCAGCTTTGGTTATCGACAGCAAGAGACCCAGTACTTC.